Presented here are 29 T cell receptor beta chains from one specimen sequenced in a study of OX40 agonist ivuxolimab in advanced cancers. Assay used: immunoSEQ multiplex PCR; TCRdb lists only in-frame clones, some missing. The sample consists of about 100,000 clones, around 89% of them appearing once. Sequences were derived from CD4+ or CD8+ T cells sorted from blood, sampled in a trial of the OX40 agonist ivuxolimab. These receptors all come from an adult with an advanced solid tumor such as melanoma, head and neck, liver or kidney cancer.

The chain links TRBV10-3 to TRBJ2-5; the match to TRBD2 covers 9 bases. Per germline, CDR1 ENHRY and CDR2 SYGVKD. With 5 bases clipped from V and 3 bases from J, the junction kept 4 bases outside the gene matches. The CDR3 runs to 14 residues. CDR3 coding DNA: TGTGCCATCAGTCCTAGCGGGGAAAAAGAGACCCAGTACTTC. The encoded protein is CAISPSGEKETQYF.

The table lists this clone with a few counts. The genes are TRBV2 and TRBJ2-3, with 9 nucleotides matching TRBD2. The V gene end was trimmed by 8 bases and the J gene end by 6 bases; junction bases not matched to a gene: 15. The CDR3 sequence is 16 residues long. Germline CDR1 reads SNHLY; CDR2 reads FYNNEI. CDR3 DNA: TGTGCCAGCCAAGGGACTAGCAGCCTTTTTTTTGATACGCAGTATTTT. Encoded protein: CASQGTSSLFFDTQYF. The full variable domain, in which reference TRBV2 and TRBJ2-3 provide the parts outside the CDR3, is EPEVTQTPSHQVTQMGQEVILRCVPISNHLYFYWYRQILGQKVEFLVSFYNNEISEKSEIFDDQFSVERPDGSNFTLKIRSTKLEDSAMYFCASQGTSSLFFDTQYFGPGTRLTVL.

In the case of this clone: This specimen includes other DNA sequences encoding the same CDR3. The rearrangement joins TRBV5-1 to TRBJ1-6, with a possible D match to TRBD1 (5 bases). Trimming removed 0 bases from V and 0 bases from J, with 7 bases in between. The germline V gene has CDR1 SGHRS and CDR2 YFSETQ. The CDR3 sequence is 16 residues long. The CDR3 here is CASSLGGSSYNSPLHF. The CDR3 DNA sequence: TGCGCCAGCAGCTTGGGGGGGAGCTCCTATAATTCACCCCTCCACTTT.

V and J are TRBV30 and TRBJ1-1, with 9 bases matching TRBD1. The V segment lost 5 bases and the J segment 5 bases; nucleotides outside the gene matches: 6. The CDR3 has 13 residues. Germline lookup yields CDR1 GTSNPN and CDR2 SVGIG (reference sequence). The CDR3, as DNA: TGTGCCTGGGGGACAGGGAGGGGTACTGAAGCTTTCTTT. It yields the protein CAWGTGRGTEAFF.

The rearrangement joins TRBV7-9 to TRBJ2-5; perhaps TRBD1 as D (5 bases). Germline CDR1 and CDR2: SEHNR and FQNEAQ (reference sequence). The CDR3 length is 14 residues. Trimming removed 5 bases from V and 2 bases from J, with 12 bases in between. The chain's CDR3 is CASSNFGQQETQYF. As DNA, the CDR3 is TGTGCCAGCAGCAACTTTGGACAACAAGAGACCCAGTACTTC. The full variable domain, completed using reference TRBV7-9 and TRBJ2-5, is DTGVSQNPRHKITKRGQNVTFRCDPISEHNRLYWYRQTLGQGPEFLTYFQNEAQLEKSRLLSDRFSAERPKGSFSTLEIQRTEQGDSAMYLCASSNFGQQETQYFGPGTRLLVL.

V usage is TRBV5-1 and J usage is TRBJ2-5; 8 nucleotides line up with TRBD1. CDR3 length: 15 amino acids. Germline V gene data show CDR1 as SGHRS and CDR2 as YFSETQ. V lost 0 bases to trimming and J lost 3 bases; unmatched junction nucleotides: 4. CDR3 amino acids: CASSLVRTGKETQYF. The CDR3 bases are TGCGCCAGCAGCTTGGTGAGGACAGGGAAAGAGACCCAGTACTTC. The complete variable domain, with remaining parts taken from reference TRBV5-1 and TRBJ2-5, reads KAGVTQTPRYLIKTRGQQVTLSCSPISGHRSVSWYQQTPGQGLQFLFEYFSETQRNKGNFPGRFSGRQFSNSRSEMNVSTLELGDSALYLCASSLVRTGKETQYFGPGTRLLVL.

This chain uses TRBV30 with TRBJ1-1; the D is unclear. V was pared by 2 bases and J by 2 bases, with 9 bases between. Germline values: CDR1 GTSNPN, CDR2 SVGIG (reference sequence). The length of the CDR3 is 13 residues. CDR3 region: CAWSNGINTEAFF. DNA of the CDR3: TGTGCCTGGAGTAACGGTATCAACACTGAAGCTTTCTTT.

V gene TRBV7-6 combines with J gene TRBJ2-5; TRBD2 matches at 14 bases. CDR3 length equals 16 residues. V shed 5 bases and J 4 bases; nucleotides not matched to a gene: 6. The V gene's germline CDR1 is SGHVS and CDR2 FNYEAQ. Here the CDR3 DNA reads TGTGCCAGCAGCAGGGGACTAGCGGGAGAAACAGAGACCCAGTACTTC. It yields the protein CASSRGLAGETETQYF.

J is TRBJ1-2 and V is TRBV5-4, with a possible D match to TRBD1 (6 bases). CDR1 is SGHNT, CDR2 YYREEE, per germline (reference sequence). This CDR3 is 14 amino acids long. V lost 5 bases, J lost 4 bases, and 15 bases lay in between. The CDR3 DNA reads as TGTGCCAGCAGGGCCCAAGGGGGGAGCTATGGCTACACCTTC. Translation gives CASRAQGGSYGYTF.

The chain couples TRBV6-5 to TRBJ1-1; 7 nucleotides match TRBD1. J was trimmed by 3 bases and V by 5 bases; bases with no gene match: 3. CDR3 length equals 13 residues. Germline loops: CDR1 MNHEY, CDR2 SVGAGI. The CDR3, as DNA: TGTGCCAGCAGTATCAGGGGGGACACTGAAGCTTTCTTT. Translation gives CASSIRGDTEAFF.

The CDR3: CASSLGSGWGSYNEQFF. The CDR3 bases are TGTGCCAGCAGCTTAGGATCCGGGTGGGGTTCCTACAATGAGCAGTTCTTC. The genes are TRBV7-9 and TRBJ2-1; D remains unclear. The germline V gene has CDR1 SEHNR and CDR2 FQNEAQ (reference sequence). This CDR3 is built from 17 residues. Trimming took 1 base from V and 1 from J, leaving 14 bases between them.

This rearrangement joins TRBV19 to TRBJ2-1; 9 bases map to TRBD1. The CDR3 consists of 14 residues. CDR1 is LNHDA, CDR2 SQIVND, per germline (reference sequence). V trimming: 9 bases; J trimming: 6 bases; junction bases outside the gene matches: 9. CDR3 coding DNA: TGTGCCAGCAGCCGGGACAGGGCGGCCAATGAGCAGTTCTTC. Amino acid sequence: CASSRDRAANEQFF.

In this sample, this clone turned up once. V and J are TRBV6-1 and TRBJ2-2; 8 nucleotides match TRBD2. CDR3 length: 14 amino acids. V lost 8 bases and J lost 7; bases outside the gene matches: 9. Germline V gives CDR1 MNHNS, CDR2 SASEGT. CDR3 sequence: CASVRAGDIGELFF. As DNA, the CDR3 is TGTGCCAGCGTACGAGCGGGAGATATCGGGGAGCTGTTTTTT.

CDR3 nucleotides: TGTGCCAGTAGCCCTCGGGGGAGGAGACAGAACACTGAAGCTTTCTTT. This sequence encodes CASSPRGRRQNTEAFF. The gene calls are TRBV19 and TRBJ1-1, with a weak D call TRBD1 (5 bases). CDR1 and CDR2 from the germline V gene are LNHDA and SQIVND (reference sequence). The CDR3 runs to 16 residues. The ends were cut back, 6 bases at V and 1 base at J, with 18 bases in the middle.

Here the CDR3 reads CASSRSSGNSYNEQFF. The CDR3 DNA is TGTGCCAGCAGCAGATCTAGCGGGAACTCCTACAATGAGCAGTTCTTC. This chain connects TRBV5-4 to TRBJ2-1; 9 bases align to TRBD2. The CDR3 extends over 16 amino acids. V lost 4 bases and J lost 0; bases outside the gene matches: 5. From germline, CDR1 is SGHNT and CDR2 YYREEE (reference sequence).

The V and J genes are TRBV14 and TRBJ2-3; 8 bases agree with TRBD2. Germline V gene data show CDR1 as SGHDN and CDR2 as FVKESK. The CDR3 spans 14 residues. The trim removed 4 bases at V and 2 bases at J, leaving 2 bases unmatched. Written as DNA, the CDR3 is TGTGCCAGCAGCCGGACTAGCCTCACAGATACGCAGTATTTT. This codes for CASSRTSLTDTQYF.

The V call is TRBV10-2, the J call TRBJ1-1, with no clear D. The CDR3 is made up of 14 amino acids. The V gene's germline CDR1 is WSHSY and CDR2 SAAADI. Trimming left V 3 bases short and J 6 bases short, with 14 bases between. The CDR3 spells CASSDLAGGSEAFF. The CDR3 DNA sequence: TGCGCCAGCAGTGATTTGGCAGGAGGGTCTGAAGCTTTCTTT.

A few counts support this clone. V and J are TRBV6-1 and TRBJ1-1; D unclear. V dropped 1 base and J dropped 1 base, with 4 bases sitting between them. The germline V gene has CDR1 MNHNS and CDR2 SASEGT. CDR3 length: 13 residues. For the CDR3, the DNA is TGTGCCAGCAGTGAAGGGCAGAACACTGAAGCTTTCTTT. Translating it yields CASSEGQNTEAFF.

In DNA, the CDR3 is TGCGCCAGCAGCGCGCCCAGGGTTTATGAGCAGTTCTTC. Its translation: CASSAPRVYEQFF. The chain combines TRBV5-1 with TRBJ2-1; TRBD1 might be the D (5 bases). Germline lookup yields CDR1 SGHRS and CDR2 YFSETQ. This CDR3 spans 13 amino acids. Trimming took 4 bases from V and 8 from J, leaving 13 bases between them.

The rearrangement links TRBV6-5 to TRBJ2-2; D uncertain. CDR3 length: 15 amino acids. V was cut by 0 bases and J by 6 bases, with 11 bases left in between. The germline gives CDR1 MNHEY, CDR2 SVGAGI. CDR3: CASSYSRRAPGELFF. The CDR3 coding sequence is TGTGCCAGCAGTTACTCGAGAAGGGCTCCCGGGGAGCTGTTTTTT.

The chain couples TRBV5-1 to TRBJ2-2; D remains ambiguous. Germline loops: CDR1 SGHRS, CDR2 YFSETQ. The V end was cut by 4 bases, the J end by 0 bases, with 10 bases between. The CDR3 has 15 amino acids. DNA of the CDR3: TGCGCCAGCAGCCACAGACGGGCGAACACCGGGGAGCTGTTTTTT. Translation: CASSHRRANTGELFF.

The rearrangement links TRBV19 to TRBJ1-2; no clear D. The CDR3 length is 15 residues. Germline V CDR1 and CDR2: LNHDA, SQIVND (reference sequence). With 7 bases removed from V and 5 bases from J, the gap between germline ends came to 20 bases. The DNA of the CDR3 is TGTGCCAGTAACAACGCCTGGACGGACCGTTATGGCTACACCTTC. This gives the protein CASNNAWTDRYGYTF.

The chain carries TRBV5-1 and TRBJ2-5, with D perhaps assigned TRBD1 or TRBD2 (6 bases each). CDR1 is SGHRS, CDR2 YFSETQ, per germline. The CDR3 is 13 amino acids. The V gene lost 7 bases and the J gene lost 5 bases, with 15 bases spanning the gap. CDR3 in amino acids: CASRSGGRETQYF. Written as DNA, the CDR3 is TGCGCCAGCCGATCCGGGGGCAGGGAGACCCAGTACTTC.

The V and J genes are TRBV5-3 and TRBJ1-1; 8 bases fit TRBD1. TRBV5-3 is assigned to the ORF class and has an uncertain function. CDR3 length: 12 amino acids. Trimming removed 6 bases from V and 7 bases from J; junction bases left unmatched: 5. The CDR3 DNA is TGTGCCAGAACCCAAGGACAGGGTGAAGCTTTCTTT. Amino acids: CARTQGQGEAFF.

The rearrangement joins TRBV5-1 to TRBJ1-1; weak D call: TRBD1 (6 bases). CDR1 and CDR2 from the germline V gene are SGHRS and YFSETQ. The CDR3 covers 15 residues. V lost 4 bases to trimming and J lost 0 bases, with 13 bases between them. This CDR3 reads CASSPRQDMNTEAFF. The CDR3 DNA reads as TGCGCCAGCAGCCCAAGACAGGATATGAACACTGAAGCTTTCTTT.

The chain combines TRBV30 with TRBJ2-4; the D gene is possibly TRBD2 (6 bases). V was shortened by 2 bases and J by 3 bases, with 8 bases between the two germline ends. The germline CDR1 and CDR2 sequences are GTSNPN and SVGIG (reference sequence). There are 13 residues in the CDR3. CDR3 coding DNA: TGTGCCTGGAGTAGGGAGGACAAAAACATTCAGTACTTC. Amino acid sequence: CAWSREDKNIQYF.

The rearrangement uses TRBV5-4 and TRBJ2-3; D is unclear. The germline V gene encodes CDR1 SGHNT and CDR2 YYREEE (reference sequence). The length of the CDR3 is 14 residues. Trimming took off 0 bases at V and 4 bases at J, with 9 bases between the two ends. The CDR3 DNA sequence: TGTGCCAGCAGCTTGGCTTCGGTTTCAGATACGCAGTATTTT. Its protein is CASSLASVSDTQYF.

The chain employs TRBV19 and TRBJ1-1; D not resolved. The CDR3 is 14 residues long. Germline-derived CDR1 and CDR2 are LNHDA and SQIVND (reference sequence). V was cut by 4 bases and J by 1 base, with 10 bases left in between. CDR3 region: CASSTRGRNTEAFF. The CDR3 region has the DNA TGTGCCAGTAGTACTCGAGGCAGGAACACTGAAGCTTTCTTT.

The chain employs TRBV5-1 and TRBJ2-3; D perhaps matches TRBD2 (8 bases). Germline-derived CDR1 and CDR2 are SGHRS and YFSETQ. CDR3 size: 16 residues. Deletions cut 5 bases from V and 2 bases from J, with 18 bases between. The CDR3 sequence is CASSRSGGLVTDTQYF. The CDR3 DNA follows: TGCGCCAGCAGTCGTTCAGGGGGACTAGTCACAGATACGCAGTATTTT.